This T cell receptor (beta chain) was sequenced during a study of cytomegalovirus exposure and HLA in healthy donors. Study observations and caveats: Sequencing depth roughly uniform across donors was assumed in presence/absence analyses.

V lost 5 bases and J lost 1; bases outside the gene matches: 5. The CDR3 has 16 residues. CDR1 and CDR2 (germline): SGHDN, FVKESK. PCR was performed using 60 Vbeta and 13 Jbeta primers. Data came from immunoSEQ multiplex PCR; TCRdb stores just in-frame clones and leaves some out. Of 89,000 or so clones listed, around 75% were seen once; the top ten hold approximately 11%. With respect to this clone: Its antigen is not identified.

Sequenced input: PBMCs. The TCR originated in a man between 18 and 35 years old in good health and CMV-seropositive. The gene calls are TRBV14 and TRBJ2-3; 11 bases are a match to TRBD2. DNA for the CDR3: TGTGCCAGCAGCTTTATAGCGGGGGGGCGCACAGATACGCAGTATTTT. Translating gives CASSFIAGGRTDTQYF.